Listed here are 19 T cell receptor beta chains from one sample, sequenced in a study of cytomegalovirus exposure and HLA in healthy donors (dated by TCRdb to 2015 to 2018). The library was obtained by the immunoSEQ multiplex PCR assay. For the multiplex PCR, a mixture combining 60 forward primers for TCR Vbeta segments and 13 reverse primers for TCR Jbeta segments was used. Held by TCRdb, this immuneACCESS table contains in-frame sequences only and omits some clones. Under half of the omission traces to an unresolved V gene where checked; the cause of the rest is unknown. This sample holds fewer than 250,000 clones; about 74% were observed only once. The top ten clonotypes cover 15% to 18% of the sample. Sequenced sample: PBMCs. The receptors here all came from a man aged 35 to 55 in good health and CMV-seronegative.

This sequence joins TRBV28 and TRBJ1-2, with TRBD1 matching over 7 bases. This CDR3 comprises 16 residues. The V gene's germline CDR1 is MDHEN and CDR2 SYDVKM. Trimming at V came to 4 bases and at J to 8 bases, leaving 16 bases not matched to a gene. The CDR3 coding sequence is TGTGCCAGCAGTTCCTCCGGGACAGTCAACTATAGAGGCTACACCTTC. This gives the protein CASSSSGTVNYRGYTF.

The chain links TRBV27 to TRBJ2-7; D uncertain. The CDR3 contains 15 residues. V dropped 1 base and J dropped 0 bases, with 10 bases sitting between them. Germline CDR1 and CDR2: MNHEY and SMNVEV (reference sequence). The CDR3 region has the DNA TGTGCCAGCAGTTTATTTGGGCTTAGCTCCTACGAGCAGTACTTC. It codes for CASSLFGLSSYEQYF.

V is TRBV27 and J is TRBJ2-2, with D perhaps matching TRBD1 (6 bases). The CDR3 runs 15 residues. The germline gives CDR1 MNHEY, CDR2 SMNVEV (reference sequence). V gave up 6 bases and J gave up 0 bases, with 11 bases separating them. The DNA for the CDR3 is TGTGCCAGCAGCTATACAGGGCCGAACACCGGGGAGCTGTTTTTT. Its protein product is CASSYTGPNTGELFF.

This chain joins TRBV11-2 and TRBJ2-3, with D possibly TRBD2 on 6 matching bases. Between the trimmed V and J ends, which lost 4 bases and 2 bases, there was a span of 19 bases. The CDR3 is 17 amino acids. Germline-derived CDR1 and CDR2 are SGHAT and FQNNGV. CDR3 sequence: CASSSLRVAETTDTQYF. The CDR3 bases are TGTGCCAGCAGCTCCCTCAGGGTAGCGGAAACCACAGATACGCAGTATTTT.

The chain combines TRBV19 with TRBJ2-2, with D possibly TRBD2 on 6 matching bases. The germline gives CDR1 LNHDA, CDR2 SQIVND (reference sequence). Deletions cut 2 bases from V and 4 bases from J, with 20 bases between. This CDR3 contains 18 residues. The CDR3 region has the DNA TGTGCCAGTAGTATATTTTTCGGTGTGGGGGGATCCACCGGGGAGCTGTTTTTT. Amino acid sequence: CASSIFFGVGGSTGELFF.

The J gene is TRBJ2-6, the V gene TRBV27; D unresolved. V was cut by 2 bases and J by 2 bases, with 4 bases left in between. The CDR3 has 14 amino acids. CDR1 is MNHEY and CDR2 is SMNVEV in the germline V gene (reference sequence). The CDR3 loop reads CASSLTTGANVLTF. The DNA of the CDR3 is TGTGCCAGCAGTTTAACTACTGGGGCCAACGTCCTGACTTTC.

This clone was seen only a few times. The chain joins TRBV6-5 to TRBJ1-1; tentative D call: TRBD1 (5 bases). The CDR3 runs 12 residues. Trimming shortened V by 8 bases and J by 5 bases, and 12 bases separated the two germline ends. Germline V gene data show CDR1 as MNHEY and CDR2 as SVGAGI. The CDR3 spells CASLAGGTEAFF. For the CDR3, the DNA is TGTGCCAGCCTAGCGGGGGGTACTGAAGCTTTCTTT.

The V call is TRBV5-6, the J call TRBJ2-5; D perhaps matches TRBD1 (6 bases). The tail of the sequence fits TRBJ2-7 better, so the J call may be wrong. This CDR3 comprises 12 residues. The germline V gene has CDR1 SGHDT and CDR2 YYEEEE. The chain's CDR3 is CASSLGQDEQYF. The CDR3 nucleotides read TGTGCCAGCAGCTTGGGACAGGACGAGCAGTACTTC.

The V call is TRBV7-9, the J call TRBJ1-6; D not resolved. The V end lost 0 bases, the J end lost 8 bases, and 17 bases lay between the germline ends. CDR3 length: 17 amino acids. CDR1 SEHNR and CDR2 FQNEAQ come from the germline V gene (reference sequence). The DNA for the CDR3 is TGTGCCAGCAGCTTAGCGCCCGGACCCGAGGAGGATTCACCCCTCCACTTT. It encodes CASSLAPGPEEDSPLHF.

The chain employs TRBV7-2 and TRBJ2-5; 7 positions agree with TRBD1. V was pared by 6 bases and J by 7 bases, with 11 bases of the junction left unmatched. The length of the CDR3 is 14 residues. Germline V CDR1 and CDR2: SGHTA, FQGNSA. The CDR3: CASSPGTESGTQYF. In DNA, the CDR3 is TGTGCCAGCAGTCCCGGGACAGAGTCTGGGACCCAGTACTTC.

This chain joins TRBV6-1 and TRBJ1-2, with D hard to call. The CDR3 length is 11 residues. The V end lost 7 bases, the J end lost 4 bases, and 7 bases lay between the germline ends. CDR1 is MNHNS, CDR2 SASEGT, per germline. The CDR3 loop is CASTEGYGYTF. The CDR3 DNA reads as TGTGCCAGCACGGAGGGCTATGGCTACACCTTC.

The gene calls are TRBV7-9 and TRBJ1-1; the D gene is possibly TRBD1 (6 bases). V lost 0 bases and J lost 6, with 14 bases in between. Germline lookup yields CDR1 SEHNR and CDR2 FQNEAQ (reference sequence). The CDR3 spans 15 residues. The CDR3 region has the DNA TGTGCCAGCAGCTTAGCGTCGGGGGGCCCCGCTGAAGCTTTCTTT. Translating it yields CASSLASGGPAEAFF.

The chain is built from TRBV4-3 and TRBJ2-3, with D hard to call. CDR1 LGHNA and CDR2 YSLEER come from the germline V gene. This CDR3 has 16 amino acids. V was pared by 4 bases and J by 2 bases, with 16 bases between. CDR3 sequence reads: CASSLNRYEDTDTQYF. The DNA for the CDR3 is TGCGCCAGCAGCCTTAATCGGTACGAAGACACAGATACGCAGTATTTT.

This chain joins TRBV10-3 and TRBJ1-2; tentative D call: TRBD1 (5 bases). Trimming stripped 10 bases from V and 6 bases from J, with 18 bases between. Germline V CDR1 and CDR2: ENHRY, SYGVKD. The CDR3 sequence is 13 residues long. The CDR3 is CATTPDKTHGYTF. The CDR3 nucleotides read TGTGCCACAACCCCGGACAAGACCCATGGCTACACCTTC.

The sample holds a few counts of this clone. J is TRBJ2-2 and V is TRBV7-9, with D possibly matching TRBD2 (6 bases). Germline V CDR1 and CDR2: SEHNR, FQNEAQ (reference sequence). This CDR3 spans 15 amino acids. Trimming cost V 5 bases and J 7 bases, with 17 bases left between them. The CDR3 spells CASSLTGTEGGELFF. In DNA form, the CDR3 reads TGTGCCAGCAGCCTTACCGGGACTGAGGGCGGGGAGCTGTTTTTT.

The DNA of the CDR3 is TGTGCCAGCAGTTACGCACCGGGAGGGCCCAACTACGAGCAGTACTTC. Translated: CASSYAPGGPNYEQYF. This chain uses TRBV6-5 with TRBJ2-7; 8 bases line up with TRBD2. The CDR3 loop spans 16 amino acids. The germline V gene has CDR1 MNHEY and CDR2 SVGAGI. V shed 2 bases and J 3 bases; nucleotides not matched to a gene: 9.

The chain has TRBV11-1 and TRBJ2-3; tentative D call: TRBD1 (6 bases). The CDR3 is 12 residues long. The germline V and J ends were trimmed by 5 bases and 8 bases, with 11 bases remaining between them. Germline-derived CDR1 and CDR2 are SGHAT and FQDESV (reference sequence). The CDR3 nucleotides are TGTGCCAGCAGCCACTTAGGGGGTACGCAGTATTTT. Its protein product is CASSHLGGTQYF.

The chain joins TRBV5-6 to TRBJ2-7; D remains ambiguous. The CDR3 runs 12 residues. Germline loops: CDR1 SGHDT, CDR2 YYEEEE. The germline V and J ends were trimmed by 6 bases and 5 bases, with 12 bases remaining between them. CDR3 loop: CASTSLSHEQYF. The CDR3 DNA reads as TGTGCCAGCACCTCGTTATCCCACGAGCAGTACTTC.

The chain joins TRBV5-1 to TRBJ2-2; TRBD2 aligns across 11 bases. The CDR3 totals 15 residues. CDR1 is SGHRS and CDR2 is YFSETQ in the germline V gene. J lost 7 bases, V lost 1 base, and 3 bases had no gene match. CDR3 nucleotide sequence: TGCGCCAGCAGCTTGCCACTAGCGGGAGTCGGGGAGCTGTTTTTT. Its translation: CASSLPLAGVGELFF.